The source of this T cell receptor (beta chain) is a study of Graves' ophthalmopathy and Graves' hyperthyroidism (dated by TCRdb to the late 2010s). Some background on the complete study: A patient counted as having stable hyperthyroidism if there was no progression to ophthalmopathy within 18 months of follow-up. The study used TCR beta repertoire signatures to distinguish Graves' ophthalmopathy from Graves' hyperthyroidism and to predict progression to ophthalmopathy. In total, around 130 blood samples were TCR-sequenced: 40 to 45 ophthalmopathy, some 80 hyperthyroidism and roughly 17 hyperthyroidism-to-ophthalmopathy patients. To explore V-J signatures distinguishing ophthalmopathy from hyperthyroidism, a discovery set of roughly 98 patients (about 43 ophthalmopathy, 55 to 60 stable hyperthyroidism) was enrolled. An independent validation cohort comprised fewer than 20 hyperthyroidism patients and roughly 15 patients who later progressed from hyperthyroidism to ophthalmopathy. In over 5 hyperthyroidism patients, the T-cell repertoire of thyroid tissue was compared with the T-cell repertoire of blood. Following sample collection, hyperthyroidism patients were given methimazole at a starting dose of 30 mg daily, and ophthalmopathy patients were given high-dose intravenous methylprednisolone.

For repertoire sequencing, TCR beta CDR3 regions were amplified from RNA transcripts. A first-round RT-PCR used HTBI primers with the Qiagen OneStep RT-PCR kit, followed by a second-round multiplex PCR, size selection and purification. The libraries underwent paired-end sequencing with 100 bp reads on an Illumina HiSeq2000. As for the authors' bioinformatics: SOAPnuke was used for read processing, and reads with adapters, uncalled bases, a mean Phred below 15, or no exact constant-primer or identifier match were discarded. High-quality paired reads were merged with COPE v1.2.5. Clonotypes were defined as unique nucleotide sequences and were aligned to IMGT TRB V, D and J references using MiTCR v1.1. Analysis was restricted to V-J combinations with a frequency above 0.0001, which covered roughly 99% of repertoires. For each V-J combination, a TCR clonal expansion and chaos score was defined as the ratio of F50 clonal expansion to chaos observed in the TCRdist matrix. Welch's t-statistics and random forest were used to reduce features to 10 to 15 V-J combinations, which were fed into a naive Bayes classifier. The similarity between thyroid and blood repertoires was quantified using the Morisita-Horn index. The public reads were reanalyzed by TCRdb: fastp trimming at Q25, MiXCR alignment, in-frame beta chains only. When rows share a CDR3 protein, they turn into one entry using the most common DNA and genes. TCRdb's processing, not the study's, gives the V and J calls here. For this sample the table gives approximately 1.2 million distinct CDR3 sequences, of which about 35% were detected only once. The top ten clones comprise around 10% of the sample.

Hyperthyroidism patients were newly diagnosed, were aged 18 to 65 years, and had a disease duration under 2 months. Anyone with other autoimmune diseases, uncontrolled infections, pregnancy or lactation was excluded from the study. Diagnosis relied on clinical symptoms, serum thyroxine, TRAb, thyroid ultrasound and orbital computed tomography. Total RNA was extracted with Trizol reagent and quality-checked on an Agilent 2100 Bioanalyzer. V is pared back by 5 bases and J by 8 bases, with 19 bases lying between the germline termini. CDR1 MNHEY and CDR2 SVGAGI were looked up in the germline V gene. From the cysteine through the phenylalanine, the CDR3 covers 16 amino acids. Of the read, only the CDR3 DNA is kept; its 48 bases are in frame from base 1. Notes on this clonotype: Its antigen is still unknown. The record has no base qualities; no much larger clone is one base away.

Findings and caveats that apply to the study as a whole: In validation, the model predicted ophthalmopathy progression with 55% to 71% sensitivity and 72.22% specificity; fewer than 15 predicted patients were CT-confirmed with GO in a median of approximately 6.5 months. Ophthalmopathy was separated from stable hyperthyroidism by the 13-signature model with about 85% sensitivity and less than 82% specificity in cross-validation and with 80%/75% in the test set. Most expanded thyroid clonotypes with frequency above 0.001 were also detected in blood, suggesting blood repertoires may reflect the thyroid immune response. No statistical method was used to predetermine the sample size, and group allocation was not hidden from the investigators.

The chain uses TRBV6-5 and TRBJ1-6; TRBD1 might be the D gene, on 5 matching bases. This clonotype was obtained from an adult man with Graves' hyperthyroidism. Sequenced material: peripheral blood or thyroid tissue (not recorded which). The CDR3 has the sequence CASSEDGRGADSPLHF. The bases read TGTGCCAGCAGTGAAGATGGTCGCGGGGCGGATTCACCCCTCCACTTT.